The 10 T cell receptor beta chains presented below share a single source sample, sequenced in a study of T cells after yellow fever vaccination. TCRdb analysed the 5' RACE reads with MiXCR anew, one entry per CDR3 protein. The profile shows about 550,000 distinct CDR3 sequences, roughly 21% of them singletons. The sequencing used PBMCs, collected 15 days after the yellow fever booster vaccination. These receptors were collected from a man aged 30-40 years who received the YFV17D yellow fever vaccine.

V gene TRBV5-1 combines with J gene TRBJ2-1, with 9 bases fitting TRBD2. The CDR3 consists of 15 residues. Germline trimming cut 3 bases from V and 4 bases from J; bases unmatched to any gene: 5. The germline V gene has CDR1 SGHRS and CDR2 YFSETQ. The CDR3 DNA reads as TGCGCCAGCAGCTATACTAGCGGGCCTTACAATGAGCAGTTCTTC. It is translated as CASSYTSGPYNEQFF.

This clonotype came up a few times. The chain carries TRBV4-1 and TRBJ2-3; TRBD2 matches 14 bases. The J segment lost 3 bases and the V segment lost 4 bases, leaving 12 bases of the junction unmatched. Germline lookup yields CDR1 MGHRA and CDR2 YSYEKL. The CDR3 loop spans 19 amino acids. The CDR3 DNA follows: TGCGCCAGCAGCCTTCCGGGGACTAGCGGGAGTGTCGGTACAGATACGCAGTATTTT. Translating it yields CASSLPGTSGSVGTDTQYF.

CDR3 sequence (DNA): TGCGCCAGCAGTTCAGACTCACGGCAAGAGACCCAGTACTTC. Translating it yields CASSSDSRQETQYF. The gene calls are TRBV5-1 and TRBJ2-5, with D uncertain. Germline V gives CDR1 SGHRS, CDR2 YFSETQ. V lost 5 bases and J 2 bases, leaving 13 bases between the germline ends. The CDR3 totals 14 residues.

This clonotype appeared a few times. The chain is built from TRBV6-4 and TRBJ2-3; 8 nucleotides align to TRBD1. The germline V gene has CDR1 MRHNA and CDR2 SNTAGT. Trimming took 2 bases from V and 5 from J; bases not matched to a gene: 6. The CDR3 spans 15 residues. DNA for the CDR3: TGTGCCAGCAGTGACCGGGACAGGCGGCAAGATACGCAGTATTTT. It is translated as CASSDRDRRQDTQYF.

This clonotype occurred many times. The chain carries TRBV10-3 and TRBJ2-1; TRBD2 might be the D (6 bases). V gave up 4 bases and J gave up 2 bases, with 12 bases separating them. The CDR3 covers 15 residues. In germline, CDR1 is ENHRY, CDR2 SYGVKD. CDR3 DNA: TGTGCCATCAGTGGTGGTAGCGGAGCCTACAATGAGCAGTTCTTC. Amino acid sequence: CAISGGSGAYNEQFF.

V and J are TRBV29-1 and TRBJ2-5; 8 positions agree with TRBD2. Germline V gene data show CDR1 as SQVTM and CDR2 as ANQGSEA. The CDR3 spans 17 residues. Trimming at V came to 2 bases and at J to 5 bases, leaving 16 bases not matched to a gene. CDR3 in amino acids: CSVEIWVSGIGVETQYF. CDR3 sequence (DNA): TGCAGCGTTGAAATTTGGGTTAGCGGGATAGGTGTTGAGACCCAGTACTTC. Filled out from reference TRBV29-1 and TRBJ2-5, the complete variable domain reads SAVISQKPSRDICQRGTSLTIQCQVDSQVTMMFWYRQQPGQSLTLIATANQGSEATYESGFVIDKFPISRPNLTFSTLTVSNMSPEDSSIYLCSVEIWVSGIGVETQYFGPGTRLLVL.

The table lists this clonotype with many counts. The CDR3 sequence: CASSYGTAKNIQYF. The CDR3 region has the DNA TGTGCCAGCAGTTACGGGACAGCTAAAAACATTCAGTACTTC. The chain has TRBV6-5 and TRBJ2-4, with TRBD1 identical over 7 bases. Germline CDR1 is MNHEY and CDR2 is SVGAGI. V dropped 2 bases and J dropped 4; count of bases not matched to a gene: 2. The CDR3 length is 14 residues.

The chain joins TRBV28 to TRBJ2-1; 14 bases map to TRBD2. Germline CDR1 is MDHEN and CDR2 is SYDVKM. Trimming took 1 base from V and 0 from J; bases not matched to a gene: 11. The CDR3 sequence is 21 residues long. This CDR3 is CASSLLEGTSGRLGSYNEQFF. CDR3 in DNA: TGTGCCAGCAGTTTATTGGAGGGGACTAGCGGGAGATTAGGCTCCTACAATGAGCAGTTCTTC.

In its sample, this clonotype was seen a few times. This sequence joins TRBV19 and TRBJ2-1; D not resolved. Trimming took off 3 bases at V and 13 bases at J, with 10 bases between the two ends. The CDR3 has 11 residues. The germline V gene encodes CDR1 LNHDA and CDR2 SQIVND (reference sequence). The CDR3 reads CASSIAGLQFF. CDR3 nucleotides: TGTGCCAGTAGTATCGCCGGCCTCCAGTTCTTC.

This chain uses TRBV12-3 or TRBV12-4 with TRBJ2-1; D not resolved. The V gene lost 8 bases and the J gene lost 9 bases, with 11 bases spanning the gap. The CDR3 is 11 amino acids. In DNA, the CDR3 is TGTGCCAGCGCTACCTCCTTTGAGCAGTTCTTC. This gives the protein CASATSFEQFF.